This TCR beta chain was profiled in a study of CD8+ T cells in alopecia areata. Study-wide results and limits: Lesional scalp displayed greater clonality than normal scalp, most notably in alopecia totalis/universalis.

The CDR3 extends over 13 amino acids. The V end lost 5 bases, the J end lost 10 bases, and 15 bases lay between the germline ends. Germline V gene sequence: CDR1 MNHEY, CDR2 SVGAGI. TCR sequencing used cDNA made by reverse transcription of extracted RNA. Only in-frame clones appear in the TCRdb table, and some are missing; sequencing was by immunoSEQ multiplex PCR. Of approximately 150,000 clones in the sample, 45% to 60% were seen once. About this clone: Antigen unknown.

This chain links TRBV6-5 with TRBJ2-1; D gene ambiguous. Sequencing was performed on CD4+ T cells sorted from blood, taken at week 0. This receptor was identified in a human donor with alopecia areata. The CDR3 here is CASSQAPSGEQFF. The CDR3 bases are TGTGCCAGCAGTCAAGCCCCCTCTGGGGAGCAGTTCTTC.